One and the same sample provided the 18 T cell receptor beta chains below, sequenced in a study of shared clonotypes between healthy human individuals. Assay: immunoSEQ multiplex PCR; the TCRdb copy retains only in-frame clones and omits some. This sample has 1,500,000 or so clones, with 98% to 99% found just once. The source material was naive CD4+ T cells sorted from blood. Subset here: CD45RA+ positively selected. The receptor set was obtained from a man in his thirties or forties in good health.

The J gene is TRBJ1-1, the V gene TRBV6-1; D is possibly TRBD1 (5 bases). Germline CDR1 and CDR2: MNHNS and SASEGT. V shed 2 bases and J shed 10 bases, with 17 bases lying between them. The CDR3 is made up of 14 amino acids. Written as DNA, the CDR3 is TGTGCCAGCAGTGAAAGAGAAAGGGGAATTGGAGCTTTCTTT. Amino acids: CASSERERGIGAFF.

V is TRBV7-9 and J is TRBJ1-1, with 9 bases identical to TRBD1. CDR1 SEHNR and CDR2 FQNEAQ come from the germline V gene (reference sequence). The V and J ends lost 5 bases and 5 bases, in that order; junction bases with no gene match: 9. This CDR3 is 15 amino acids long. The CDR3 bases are TGTGCCAGCAGCCAGACACAGGGGGCAGGGACTGAAGCTTTCTTT. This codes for CASSQTQGAGTEAFF.

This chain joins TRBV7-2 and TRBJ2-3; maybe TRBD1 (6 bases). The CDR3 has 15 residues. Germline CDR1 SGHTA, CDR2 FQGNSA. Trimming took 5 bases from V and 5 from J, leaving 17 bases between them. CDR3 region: CASSPKVTGLDTQYF. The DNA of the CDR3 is TGTGCCAGCAGCCCTAAGGTGACAGGTTTAGATACGCAGTATTTT.

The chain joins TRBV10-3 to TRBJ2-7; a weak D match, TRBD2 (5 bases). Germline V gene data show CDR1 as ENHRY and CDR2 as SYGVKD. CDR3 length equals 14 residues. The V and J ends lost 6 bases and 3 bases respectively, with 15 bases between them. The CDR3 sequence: CAISDRENNYEQYF. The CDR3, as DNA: TGTGCCATCAGCGACCGGGAAAACAACTACGAGCAGTACTTC.

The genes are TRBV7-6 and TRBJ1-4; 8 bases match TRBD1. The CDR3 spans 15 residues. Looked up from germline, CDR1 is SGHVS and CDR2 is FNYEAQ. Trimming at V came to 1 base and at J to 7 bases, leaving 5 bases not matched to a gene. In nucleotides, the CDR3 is TGTGCCAGCAGCTTAGACGACAGGGGTGGTGAAAAACTGTTTTTT. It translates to CASSLDDRGGEKLFF.

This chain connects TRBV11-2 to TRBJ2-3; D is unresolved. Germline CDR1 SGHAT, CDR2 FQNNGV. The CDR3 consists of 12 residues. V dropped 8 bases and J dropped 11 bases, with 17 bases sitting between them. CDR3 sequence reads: CASGHLPVRQYF. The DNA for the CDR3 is TGTGCCAGCGGTCACCTCCCGGTGAGGCAGTATTTT.

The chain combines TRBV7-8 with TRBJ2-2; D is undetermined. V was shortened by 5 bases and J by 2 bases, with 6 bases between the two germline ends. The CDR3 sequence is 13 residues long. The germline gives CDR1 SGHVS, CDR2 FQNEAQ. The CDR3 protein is CASSKYNTGELFF. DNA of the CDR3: TGTGCCAGCAGCAAATACAACACCGGGGAGCTGTTTTTT.

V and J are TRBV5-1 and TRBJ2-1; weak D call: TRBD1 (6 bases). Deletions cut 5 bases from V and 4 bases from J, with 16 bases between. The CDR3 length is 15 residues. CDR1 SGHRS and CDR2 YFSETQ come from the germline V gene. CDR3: CASSPTGPGYNEQFF. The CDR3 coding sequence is TGCGCCAGCAGTCCAACAGGGCCAGGATACAATGAGCAGTTCTTC. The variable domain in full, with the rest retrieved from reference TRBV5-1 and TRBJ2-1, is KAGVTQTPRYLIKTRGQQVTLSCSPISGHRSVSWYQQTPGQGLQFLFEYFSETQRNKGNFPGRFSGRQFSNSRSEMNVSTLELGDSALYLCASSPTGPGYNEQFFGPGTRLTVL.

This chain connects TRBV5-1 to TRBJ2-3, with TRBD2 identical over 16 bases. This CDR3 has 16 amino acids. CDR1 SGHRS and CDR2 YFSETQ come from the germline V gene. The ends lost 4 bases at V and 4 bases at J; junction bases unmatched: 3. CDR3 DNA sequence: TGCGCCAGCAGCCCGGGACTAGCGGGAGGGCCAGATACGCAGTATTTT. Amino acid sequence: CASSPGLAGGPDTQYF.

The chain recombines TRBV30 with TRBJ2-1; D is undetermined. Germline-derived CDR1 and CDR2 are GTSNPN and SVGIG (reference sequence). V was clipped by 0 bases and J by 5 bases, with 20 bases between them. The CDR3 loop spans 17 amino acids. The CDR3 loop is CAWSVRIGWGLHNEQFF. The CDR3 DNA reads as TGTGCCTGGAGTGTACGAATCGGTTGGGGTCTTCACAATGAGCAGTTCTTC.

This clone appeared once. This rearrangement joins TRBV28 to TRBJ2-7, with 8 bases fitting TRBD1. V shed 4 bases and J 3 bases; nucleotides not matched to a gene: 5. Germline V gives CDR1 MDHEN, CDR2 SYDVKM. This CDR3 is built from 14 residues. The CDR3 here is CASSWGTGGYEQYF. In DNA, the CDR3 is TGTGCCAGCAGTTGGGGCACAGGGGGCTACGAGCAGTACTTC.

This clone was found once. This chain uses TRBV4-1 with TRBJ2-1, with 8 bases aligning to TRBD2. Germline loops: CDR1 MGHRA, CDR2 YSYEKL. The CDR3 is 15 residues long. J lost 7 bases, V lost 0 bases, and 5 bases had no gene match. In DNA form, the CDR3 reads TGCGCCAGCAGCCAAGATCCCGGGAGGGTTAATGAGCAGTTCTTC. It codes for CASSQDPGRVNEQFF.

The CDR3 DNA is TGTGCCAGCAGCAAAGAGTACGAGCAGTACTTC. Its translation: CASSKEYEQYF. V is TRBV21-1 and J is TRBJ2-7. TRBV21-1 is a pseudogene locus. CDR3 length: 11 amino acids.

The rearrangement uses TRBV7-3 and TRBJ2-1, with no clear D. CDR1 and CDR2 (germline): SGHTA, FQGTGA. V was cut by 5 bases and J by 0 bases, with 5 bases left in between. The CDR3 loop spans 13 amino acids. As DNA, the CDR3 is TGTGCCAGCAGCAGAGTCTCCTACAATGAGCAGTTCTTC. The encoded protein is CASSRVSYNEQFF.

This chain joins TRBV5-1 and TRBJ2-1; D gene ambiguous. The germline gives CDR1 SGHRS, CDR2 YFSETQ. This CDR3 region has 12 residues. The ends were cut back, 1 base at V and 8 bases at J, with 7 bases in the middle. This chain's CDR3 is CASSLNVYEQFF. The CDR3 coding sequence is TGCGCCAGCAGCTTGAACGTCTATGAGCAGTTCTTC.

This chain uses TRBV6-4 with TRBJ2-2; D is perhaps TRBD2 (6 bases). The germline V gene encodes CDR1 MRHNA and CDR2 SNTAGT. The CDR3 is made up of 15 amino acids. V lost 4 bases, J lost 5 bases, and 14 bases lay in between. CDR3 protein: CASSVEGGLTGELFF. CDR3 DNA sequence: TGTGCCAGCAGTGTGGAGGGTGGATTGACCGGGGAGCTGTTTTTT.

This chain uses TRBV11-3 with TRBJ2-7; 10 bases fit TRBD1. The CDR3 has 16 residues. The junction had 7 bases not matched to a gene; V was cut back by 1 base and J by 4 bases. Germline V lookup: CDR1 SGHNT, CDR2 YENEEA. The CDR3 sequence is CASSLGAGTGEYEQYF. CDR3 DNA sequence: TGTGCCAGCAGCTTAGGGGCCGGGACAGGGGAATACGAGCAGTACTTC.

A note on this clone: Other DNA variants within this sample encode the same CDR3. The CDR3 loop reads CATSRDGYEQYF. CDR3 bases: TGTGCCACCAGCAGAGATGGTTACGAGCAGTACTTC. The chain joins TRBV15 to TRBJ2-7; D ambiguous. V lost 0 bases and J 4 bases, leaving 4 bases between the germline ends. Germline V gives CDR1 LNHNV, CDR2 YYDKDF (reference sequence). The CDR3 spans 12 residues.